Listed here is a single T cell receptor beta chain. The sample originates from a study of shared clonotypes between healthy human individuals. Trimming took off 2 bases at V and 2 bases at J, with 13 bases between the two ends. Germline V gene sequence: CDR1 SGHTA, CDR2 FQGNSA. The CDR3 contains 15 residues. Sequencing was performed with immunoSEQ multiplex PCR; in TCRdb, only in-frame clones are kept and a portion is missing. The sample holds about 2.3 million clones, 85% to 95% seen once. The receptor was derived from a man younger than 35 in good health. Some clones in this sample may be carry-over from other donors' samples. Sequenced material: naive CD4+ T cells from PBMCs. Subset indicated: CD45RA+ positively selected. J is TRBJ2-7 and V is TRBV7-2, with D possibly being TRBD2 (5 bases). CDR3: CASSLMAASTYEQYF. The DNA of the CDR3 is TGTGCCAGCAGCTTAATGGCGGCTAGCACCTACGAGCAGTACTTC.